The present TCR beta chain was sequenced within a study of cytomegalovirus exposure and HLA in healthy donors. The overall study: From donors who were HLA-typed, an early data release held 80 million or so unique TCRs.

V shed 5 bases and J shed 2 bases, with 18 bases lying between them. This CDR3 has 17 residues. CDR1 SEHNR and CDR2 FQNEAQ come from the germline V gene (reference sequence). In the PCR, 60 Vbeta and 13 Jbeta primers were used. Assay: immunoSEQ multiplex PCR; the TCRdb copy retains only in-frame clones and omits some. The sample contains under 250,000 clones, roughly 88% of which appear only once. A note on this clone: Antigen: not known.

Study-level points and caveats: TCR beta sequences reportedly predicted the HLA-A and HLA-B alleles of most subjects accurately. Later analysis identified a missense DCLRE1C variant that was linked to TCR beta V- and J-gene trimming. It was confirmed in vitro that three of the CMV-associated chains were specific for CMV antigens.

This chain joins TRBV7-9 and TRBJ2-2; possible D gene TRBD1, 6 bases. This sequence was found in a boy aged 2 to 10 in good health and CMV-seronegative. Sample: PBMCs. The CDR3 DNA is TGTGCCAGCAGCATACCCCTCGGGACATTAAACACCGGGGAGCTGTTTTTT. The encoded protein is CASSIPLGTLNTGELFF.